This TCR beta chain was sequenced for a study of Ad26.COV2.S vaccination and SARS-CoV-2 variants. Turning to the study itself: Once, or twice with 56 days between doses, Ad26.COV2.S was given intramuscularly.

Libraries were prepared by immunoSEQ multiplex PCR; TCRdb keeps only in-frame clonotypes and omits some of them. Of hundreds of thousands of clones listed, 92% are singletons. The CDR3 loop spans 12 amino acids. Germline CDR1 MGHDK, CDR2 SYGVNS. Study-level points and caveats: The analyses of TCR breadth and depth may have understated the size of total T cell responses. Substantial response breadth was reportedly seen for spike-specific CD8+ and CD4+ T cells after vaccination.

Treatment: roughly 20 received Ad26.COV2.S at low or high dose, single or two shots; roughly five received placebo; per-sample allocation not given. On day 63 after the first injection, vaccine and placebo recipients gave samples. This clone was seen a single time. Its antigen is currently unknown. One end of the junction varies from germline; a read error may be responsible. The sequences come from peripheral blood, collected in a trial of Ad26.COV2.S vaccine versus placebo. The J gene is TRBJ2-7, the V gene TRBV25-1; TRBD1 matches 10 bases. This TCR was recovered from a person between 18 and 59 years old who received the Ad26.COV2.S COVID-19 vaccine or a placebo. The CDR3 DNA reads as TGTGCCAGCAGTGAGAGGACAGGGGGTTTCGACTTC. It specifies CASSERTGGFDF.